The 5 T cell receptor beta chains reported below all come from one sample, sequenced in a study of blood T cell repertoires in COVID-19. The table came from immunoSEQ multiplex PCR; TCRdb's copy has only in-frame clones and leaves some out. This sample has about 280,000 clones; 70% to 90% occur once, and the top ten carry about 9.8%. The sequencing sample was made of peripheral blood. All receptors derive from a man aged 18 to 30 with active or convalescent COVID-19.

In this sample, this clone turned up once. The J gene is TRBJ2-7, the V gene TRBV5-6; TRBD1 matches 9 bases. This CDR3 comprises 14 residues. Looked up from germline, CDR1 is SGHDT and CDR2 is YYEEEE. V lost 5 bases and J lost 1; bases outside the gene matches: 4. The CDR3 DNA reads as TGTGCCAGCAGTTGGGGACAGGGATCCTACGAGCAGTACTTC. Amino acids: CASSWGQGSYEQYF.

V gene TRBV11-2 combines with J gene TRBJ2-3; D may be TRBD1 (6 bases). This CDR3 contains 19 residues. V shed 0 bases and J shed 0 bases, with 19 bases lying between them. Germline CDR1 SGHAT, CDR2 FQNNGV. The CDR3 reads CASSLEDRGGYRSTDTQYF. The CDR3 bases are TGTGCCAGCAGCTTAGAGGACCGAGGGGGTTATAGGAGCACAGATACGCAGTATTTT.

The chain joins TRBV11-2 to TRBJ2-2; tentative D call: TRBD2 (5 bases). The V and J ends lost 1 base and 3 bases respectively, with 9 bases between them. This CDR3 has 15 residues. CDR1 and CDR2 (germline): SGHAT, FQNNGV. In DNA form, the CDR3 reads TGTGCCAGCAGCTTAGGAGGGCGGTACACCGGGGAGCTGTTTTTT. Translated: CASSLGGRYTGELFF.

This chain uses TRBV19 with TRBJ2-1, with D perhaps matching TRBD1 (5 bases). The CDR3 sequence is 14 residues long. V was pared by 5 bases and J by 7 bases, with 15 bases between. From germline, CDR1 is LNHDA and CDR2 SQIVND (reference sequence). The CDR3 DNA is TGTGCCAGTAGTTCCTCAGGGATGGGTAATGAGCAGTTCTTC. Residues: CASSSSGMGNEQFF. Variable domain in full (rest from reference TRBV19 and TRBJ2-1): DGGITQSPKYLFRKEGQNVTLSCEQNLNHDAMYWYRQDPGQGLRLIYYSQIVNDFQKGDIAEGYSVSREKKESFPLTVTSAQKNPTAFYLCASSSSGMGNEQFFGPGTRLTVL.

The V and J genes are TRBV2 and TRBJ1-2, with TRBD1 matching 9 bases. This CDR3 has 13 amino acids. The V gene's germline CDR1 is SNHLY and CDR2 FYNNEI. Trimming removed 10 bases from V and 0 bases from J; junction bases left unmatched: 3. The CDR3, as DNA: TGTGCCAAGGGGACAGGGTCTAACTATGGCTACACCTTC. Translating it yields CAKGTGSNYGYTF.